The 16 T cell receptor beta chains below come from one sample, sequenced in a study of PD-1 blockade in classical Hodgkin lymphoma. Every patient was affected by relapse after autologous stem cell transplantation, while exposure to brentuximab vedotin was not uniform. Investigators isolated CD4+ T cells from thawed PBMCs through magnetic negative selection. Method: immunoSEQ multiplex PCR; TCRdb's copy keeps in-frame clones and lacks some. The table shows around 25,000 clones, with 84% occurring only once. This material consisted of CD4+ T cells from blood, taken at baseline. The receptors were gathered from a human donor with classical Hodgkin lymphoma.

This chain joins TRBV2 and TRBJ2-2, with D unresolved. This CDR3 has 13 residues. Trimming stripped 4 bases from V and 3 bases from J, with 6 bases between. In germline, CDR1 is SNHLY, CDR2 FYNNEI. CDR3 amino acids: CASSVGYTGELFF. For the CDR3, the DNA is TGTGCCAGCAGTGTAGGTTACACCGGGGAGCTGTTTTTT.

The chain couples TRBV5-5 to TRBJ1-4; D gene unclear. V was cut by 0 bases and J by 0 bases, with 12 bases left in between. In germline, CDR1 is SGHKS, CDR2 YYEKEE (reference sequence). The CDR3 runs 17 residues. The CDR3 bases are TGTGCCAGCAGCTTGGCCACCATCTCTGCAACTAATGAAAAACTGTTTTTT. Its translation: CASSLATISATNEKLFF.

The V gene is TRBV14, the J gene TRBJ2-7, with 7 bases identical to TRBD1. Germline V gene sequence: CDR1 SGHDN, CDR2 FVKESK. V lost 5 bases and J lost 1; bases outside the gene matches: 8. This CDR3 contains 15 residues. CDR3 amino acids: CASSGSTGQSYEQYF. CDR3 coding DNA: TGTGCCAGCAGCGGCTCGACAGGGCAGTCCTACGAGCAGTACTTC. Using reference TRBV14 and TRBJ2-7 for the parts outside the CDR3, the full variable domain is EAGVTQFPSHSVIEKGQTVTLRCDPISGHDNLYWYRRVMGKEIKFLLHFVKESKQDESGMPNNRFLAERTGGTYSTLKVQPAELEDSGVYFCASSGSTGQSYEQYFGPGTRLTVT.

The V and J genes are TRBV19 and TRBJ1-4; D gene ambiguous. The CDR3 contains 16 residues. The germline V gene encodes CDR1 LNHDA and CDR2 SQIVND (reference sequence). V was pared by 4 bases and J by 0 bases, with 12 bases between. In nucleotides, the CDR3 is TGTGCCAGTAGTAGGGTGGACGGTGCAACTAATGAAAAACTGTTTTTT. Its protein is CASSRVDGATNEKLFF.

This chain connects TRBV4-1 to TRBJ1-1, with a weak D call TRBD1 (5 bases). Trimming stripped 0 bases from V and 1 base from J, with 15 bases between. The CDR3 is 17 amino acids. CDR1 and CDR2 from the germline V gene are MGHRA and YSYEKL. The CDR3 DNA reads TGCGCCAGCAGCCAAGATCTAGCAGGGTCCGCGAACACTGAAGCTTTCTTT. Protein sequence: CASSQDLAGSANTEAFF.

This clone was picked up one time. CDR3 in amino acids: CASSRRRMNTEAFF. The CDR3 DNA reads TGTGCCAGTTCTAGGAGGCGCATGAACACTGAAGCTTTCTTT. This sequence joins TRBV9 and TRBJ1-1; no definite D call. This CDR3 contains 14 residues. Trimming left V 8 bases short and J 0 bases short, with 14 bases between. Germline V gives CDR1 SGDLS, CDR2 YYNGEE.

The chain recombines TRBV18 with TRBJ1-3; the D gene is possibly TRBD1 (5 bases). Germline V CDR1 and CDR2: KGHSH, LQKENI. Trimming took off 3 bases at V and 2 bases at J, with 11 bases between the two ends. The length of the CDR3 is 15 residues. As DNA, the CDR3 is TGTGCCAGCTCACCGCCCGGGACTCCTGGAAACACCATATATTTT. It specifies CASSPPGTPGNTIYF.

This clone was seen once. V usage is TRBV27 and J usage is TRBJ2-3; D remains unclear. V dropped 0 bases and J dropped 4 bases, with 14 bases sitting between them. There are 16 residues in the CDR3. The germline V gene has CDR1 MNHEY and CDR2 SMNVEV (reference sequence). The chain's CDR3 is CASSLSRFGVADTQYF. CDR3 bases: TGTGCCAGCAGTTTATCGAGGTTCGGCGTAGCAGATACGCAGTATTTT.

About this clone itself: This CDR3 is also generated by other DNA sequences in the sample. This rearrangement joins TRBV7-3 to TRBJ2-5, with 8 bases fitting TRBD2. This CDR3 is 13 amino acids long. Germline V lookup: CDR1 SGHTA, CDR2 FQGTGA. With V trimmed by 5 bases and J by 5 bases, 4 bases remained unmatched. CDR3 residues: CASSLSGGETQYF. In DNA, the CDR3 is TGTGCCAGCAGCCTGAGCGGGGGTGAGACCCAGTACTTC.

The V gene is TRBV5-1, the J gene TRBJ1-1; no firm D call. CDR1 is SGHRS, CDR2 YFSETQ, per germline. Trimming removed 0 bases at V and 0 bases at J, with 9 bases between. This CDR3 spans 15 amino acids. The CDR3 nucleotides are TGCGCCAGCAGCTTGGATCCAACAGTGAACACTGAAGCTTTCTTT. It yields the protein CASSLDPTVNTEAFF.

The chain is built from TRBV19 and TRBJ1-4, with D unresolved. The CDR3 runs 15 residues. V shed 4 bases and J shed 4 bases, with 13 bases lying between them. Germline V CDR1 and CDR2: LNHDA, SQIVND (reference sequence). The CDR3 loop reads CASSTASGVNEKLFF. The CDR3 nucleotides are TGTGCCAGTAGTACGGCGTCCGGGGTTAATGAAAAACTGTTTTTT. Full variable domain (rest looked up from reference TRBV19 and TRBJ1-4): DGGITQSPKYLFRKEGQNVTLSCEQNLNHDAMYWYRQDPGQGLRLIYYSQIVNDFQKGDIAEGYSVSREKKESFPLTVTSAQKNPTAFYLCASSTASGVNEKLFFGSGTQLSVL.

The chain joins TRBV30 to TRBJ1-4; D gene uncertain. Germline-derived CDR1 and CDR2 are GTSNPN and SVGIG (reference sequence). The CDR3 covers 11 residues. The V end was cut by 3 bases, the J end by 3 bases, with 2 bases between. CDR3 in DNA: TGTGCCTGGAGCTCTAATGAAAAACTGTTTTTT. Encoded protein: CAWSSNEKLFF.

This clone was counted between two and nine times. The rearrangement uses TRBV6-1 and TRBJ1-1; D possibly corresponds to TRBD1 (5 bases). The germline V and J ends were trimmed by 7 bases and 6 bases, with 18 bases remaining between them. This CDR3 has 14 residues. Germline lookup yields CDR1 MNHNS and CDR2 SASEGT. The CDR3, as DNA: TGTGCCAGCAACCCCCGGCAGGGCGGCGCTGAAGCTTTCTTT. It translates to CASNPRQGGAEAFF.

This clone was recorded a few times. This chain links TRBV10-3 with TRBJ1-2; 7 bases map to TRBD1. The germline CDR1 and CDR2 sequences are ENHRY and SYGVKD. The CDR3 extends over 15 amino acids. The junction had 6 bases not matched to a gene; V was cut back by 2 bases and J by 3 bases. CDR3 sequence reads: CAISEGTAQYYGYTF. The CDR3 DNA is TGTGCCATCAGTGAGGGGACAGCACAATACTATGGCTACACCTTC.

This clone has a handful of counts. The chain has TRBV7-2 and TRBJ2-3; 8 nucleotides match TRBD1. Germline trimming cut 3 bases from V and 2 bases from J; bases unmatched to any gene: 7. Germline V CDR1 and CDR2: SGHTA, FQGNSA. The CDR3 totals 16 residues. The CDR3 reads CASSFLGDRTTDTQYF. In DNA, the CDR3 is TGTGCCAGCAGCTTCCTTGGGGACAGGACCACAGATACGCAGTATTTT.

The gene calls are TRBV11-3 and TRBJ2-1; D gene uncertain. This CDR3 has 12 amino acids. Germline CDR1 SGHNT, CDR2 YENEEA. V was clipped by 2 bases and J by 8 bases, with 7 bases between them. The CDR3 coding sequence is TGTGCCAGCAGCTTACAGGCGGATGAGCAGTTCTTC. Protein product: CASSLQADEQFF.